This is a list of T cell receptor beta chains from one sample in a study of neurological immune-mediated disorders. TCRdb re-derived calls from the 5' RACE reads in MiXCR, one entry per CDR3 protein. The data contain more than 75,000 distinct CDR3 sequences, around 4.5% of them singletons. The sequencing sample was made of PBMCs. The source of these receptors is a woman aged 55 to 70 with multiple sclerosis. The CDR3 runs from the conserved cysteine through the conserved F or W. The D gene is left open where the match is weak.

>TRBJ1-1|TRBV7-9|TRBD1
CASSSITGGGNTEAFF
>TRBJ2-7|TRBV24-1|NA
CATSVGSSYEQYF
>TRBJ2-3|TRBV15|NA
CATSRDSGTDTQYF
>TRBJ2-5|TRBV7-9|NA
CASSLVLQMQETQYF
>TRBJ2-4|TRBV6-1|NA
CASSADGLAKNIQYF
>TRBJ1-2|TRBV6-5|TRBD1
CASSKRDSSYGYTF
>TRBJ1-2|TRBV20-1|NA
CSARDPAVVWQGTTDNYGYTF
>TRBJ1-1|TRBV5-1|NA
CASSAQGSTRTEAFF
>TRBJ2-1|TRBV5-1|NA
CASSLVGDSRPLNYNEQFF
>TRBJ2-4|TRBV24-1|NA
CATSDGQAKNIQYF
>TRBJ1-3|TRBV29-1|NA
CSVERGAGNTIYF
>TRBJ2-1|TRBV6-5|TRBD1
CASSRDRVSDEQFF
>TRBJ1-5|TRBV18|TRBD1
CASSRDRTGYQPQHF
>TRBJ2-2|TRBV5-1|TRBD2
CASSLRWTSGGSNTGELFF
>TRBJ2-5|TRBV20-1|TRBD2
CSATSIGNLAGAETQYF
>TRBJ1-5|TRBV20-1|NA
CSAQQGNQPQHF
>TRBJ2-3|TRBV25-1|NA
CASSNQGPTDTQYF
>TRBJ1-2|TRBV7-9|NA
CASSEQGSGDGYTF
>TRBJ2-2|TRBV18|TRBD1
CASSLLPGQANTGELFF
>TRBJ2-6|TRBV29-1|NA
CSVVGSGANVLTF
>TRBJ2-1|TRBV30|NA
CAWKNGGSNEQFF
>TRBJ2-3|TRBV28|TRBD2
CASSSPAGGPNTQYF
>TRBJ1-1|TRBV9|TRBD1
CASSASGTGYGTEAFF
>TRBJ1-1|TRBV6-5|TRBD1
CASSGPGNRGQWNTEAFF
>TRBJ1-4|TRBV5-1|NA
CASRSSATNEKLFF
>TRBJ2-1|TRBV24-1|TRBD1
CATSETGQWNEQFF
>TRBJ2-6|TRBV9|NA
CASSGRPLTGANFPTF
>TRBJ2-5|TRBV5-1|TRBD1
CASSPGQRETQYF
>TRBJ2-6|TRBV30|NA
CAWSSAGRSSGANVLTF
>TRBJ1-5|TRBV5-1|NA
CASSGGSNQPQHF
>TRBJ2-3|TRBV20-1|TRBD2
CSASASGGSTDTQYF
>TRBJ1-1|TRBV5-1|TRBD1
CASSPRTGGTRGREAFF
>TRBJ2-3|TRBV11-3|NA
CASSLGRRTSTDTQYF
>TRBJ1-1|TRBV20-1|NA
CSAYRATEAFF
>TRBJ2-5|TRBV20-1|NA
CSARVFGQGGETQYF
>TRBJ2-1|TRBV7-2|TRBD1
CASSLASGGWGNEQFF
>TRBJ1-3|TRBV6-5|NA
CATATGSENTIYF
>TRBJ2-7|TRBV5-1|TRBD2
CASASWGGPPEDEQYF
>TRBJ1-2|TRBV12-3/TRBV12-4|NA
CASTVTGLTGGYTF
>TRBJ2-2|TRBV5-1|NA
CASSLVRGAGELFF
>TRBJ2-7|TRBV7-7|NA
CASSPRQGRLYEQYF
>TRBJ1-3|TRBV6-5|NA
CASSYTTPTGSGNTIYF
>TRBJ2-1|TRBV20-1|TRBD1
CSAPQGVEQFF
>TRBJ2-1|TRBV24-1|TRBD2
CATSGGGTSSYNEQFF
>TRBJ2-5|TRBV12-5|TRBD1
CASGLGQGGQETQYF
>TRBJ2-6|TRBV20-1|TRBD1
CSARAGGGANVLTF